The 10 T cell receptor beta chains given below trace back to one sample, sequenced in a study of CD8+CD57+ T cells in acquired aplastic anemia. CD8+CD57+ cell expansion, shown by flow cytometry, had occurred in the patients selected for sequencing. Profiles of TCR beta VDJ and CDR3 were generated from a genomic DNA template. TCRdb re-derived calls from the reads in MiXCR, one entry per CDR3 protein. Of about 150,000 distinct CDR3 sequences in the sample, approximately 52% were seen once. The source material was sorted CD4+, CD8+, or CD8+CD57+ T cells (not recorded which) from PBMCs. These receptors were taken from a human donor with aplastic anemia.

This sequence joins TRBV10-3 and TRBJ2-1, with D unclear. The germline V gene has CDR1 ENHRY and CDR2 SYGVKD. The CDR3 sequence is 12 residues long. V was clipped by 2 bases and J by 8 bases, with 7 bases between them. The CDR3 DNA sequence: TGTGCCATCAGTGAGGTTGCCCATGAGCAGTTCTTC. Protein sequence: CAISEVAHEQFF.

On this clonotype: The CDR3 does not end in the conserved phenylalanine or tryptophan, so this is likely a read error. The chain employs TRBV19 and TRBJ2-6; the D gene is possibly TRBD2 (6 bases). CDR3 length equals 15 residues. In germline, CDR1 is LNHDA, CDR2 SQIVND (reference sequence). The germline V and J ends were trimmed by 7 bases and 0 bases, with 10 bases remaining between them. The DNA for the CDR3 is TGTGCCAGTACATCGGGACTCTCTGGGGCCAACGTCCTGACTCAC. Its protein product is CASTSGLSGANVLTH.

Written as DNA, the CDR3 is TGTGCCGTCACCGGGACTAGCGTTACAGATACGCAGTATTTT. This codes for CAVTGTSVTDTQYF. The rearrangement links TRBV10-3 to TRBJ2-3, with TRBD2 matching 10 bases. Germline V gives CDR1 ENHRY, CDR2 SYGVKD. The CDR3 sequence is 14 residues long. Trimming cost V 11 bases and J 3 bases; bases outside gene matches: 8.

CDR3 region: CASSQDRMNTEAFF. DNA of the CDR3: TGTGCCAGCAGCCAGGACAGGATGAACACTGAAGCTTTCTTT. The chain carries TRBV7-6 and TRBJ1-1; 7 nucleotides align to TRBD1. Germline loops: CDR1 SGHVS, CDR2 FNYEAQ. This CDR3 has 14 amino acids. V lost 5 bases to trimming and J lost 0 bases; unmatched junction nucleotides: 3.

The chain is built from TRBV6-6 and TRBJ2-7; no definite D call. The V and J ends lost 8 bases and 5 bases respectively, with 10 bases between them. This CDR3 has 11 amino acids. The germline CDR1 and CDR2 sequences are MNHNY and SVGAGI (reference sequence). The CDR3 DNA reads as TGTGCCAGCCGCCGCATCGACGAGCAGTACTTC. This translates into CASRRIDEQYF.

This clonotype was seen only a few times. One junction end disagrees with the germline gene, perhaps due to a read error. V and J are TRBV4-1 and TRBJ2-1; 11 bases fit TRBD2. The CDR3 consists of 16 residues. The germline V gene encodes CDR1 MGHRA and CDR2 YSYEKL. The CDR3 spells CASSHVAGGPYDEQFF. DNA of the CDR3: TGCGCCAGCAGCCACGTAGCGGGGGGGCCCTACGATGAGCAGTTCTTC.

This clonotype has a handful of counts. V gene TRBV15 combines with J gene TRBJ2-5, with D tentatively TRBD1 (5 bases). The V end was cut by 4 bases, the J end by 2 bases, with 11 bases between. CDR3 length: 14 amino acids. The germline CDR1 and CDR2 sequences are LNHNV and YYDKDF (reference sequence). Here the CDR3 reads CATSTPGAQETQYF. The CDR3 DNA is TGTGCCACCAGCACCCCTGGGGCGCAAGAGACCCAGTACTTC.

This chain joins TRBV19 and TRBJ2-7; no reliable D call. V was trimmed by 10 bases and J by 6 bases, leaving 19 bases between them. The CDR3 runs to 13 residues. Germline CDR1 is LNHDA and CDR2 is SQIVND (reference sequence). The CDR3 sequence is CANPEFRHVEQYF. CDR3 in DNA: TGTGCCAATCCAGAGTTTAGGCACGTCGAGCAGTACTTC.

The rearrangement links TRBV20-1 to TRBJ2-3; TRBD1 is a possible D gene (5 bases). The J call is in doubt because the DNA end fits TRBJ1-4 better. This CDR3 has 13 residues. The germline gives CDR1 DFQATT, CDR2 SNEGSKA (reference sequence). In DNA form, the CDR3 reads TGCAGTGCTAGAGATGGGGCAGGAGTAAAACTGTTTTTT. Its translation: CSARDGAGVKLFF.

A few counts support this clonotype. The V call is TRBV10-3, the J call TRBJ1-1; a weak D match, TRBD1 (5 bases). The CDR3 runs to 16 residues. Germline CDR1 is ENHRY and CDR2 is SYGVKD. V lost 3 bases to trimming and J lost 1 base, with 15 bases between them. The CDR3 coding sequence is TGTGCCATCAGTGATCTAGGGGCCGCGACGAACACTGAAGCTTTCTTT. Protein product: CAISDLGAATNTEAFF.